Following are 4 T cell receptor beta chains from one sample sequenced in a study of PD-1 blockade in classical Hodgkin lymphoma. The method was immunoSEQ multiplex PCR; TCRdb's version includes in-frame clones alone and lacks a portion of them. The profile shows 31,000 or so clones, roughly 80% of them singletons. Documented time point: cycle 4 day 1 (C4D1), after 5 to 7 weeks of nivolumab. All trial patients relapsed after autologous stem cell transplantation. Negative selection with magnetic separation was used to purify CD4+ T cells from thawed PBMCs. Source: CD4+ T cells from blood, taken before the fourth cycle of nivolumab. These receptors were collected from a human donor with classical Hodgkin lymphoma.

The J gene is TRBJ1-6, the V gene TRBV7-2; D not resolved. V shed 2 bases and J shed 2 bases, with 10 bases lying between them. There are 16 residues in the CDR3. Germline CDR1 SGHTA, CDR2 FQGNSA. The CDR3 bases are TGTGCCAGCAGCTTATATCAGCTTCCCTATAATTCACCCCTCCACTTT. Protein: CASSLYQLPYNSPLHF.

The count of this clone is one. The chain uses TRBV13 and TRBJ1-1; 7 bases are shared with TRBD1. From germline, CDR1 is PRHDT and CDR2 FYEKMQ (reference sequence). The J segment lost 4 bases and the V segment lost 5 bases, leaving 7 bases of the junction unmatched. The CDR3 has 14 residues. In DNA, the CDR3 is TGTGCCAGCAGCCCCAGGGGGGGCGGCACTGAAGCTTTCTTT. Its translation is CASSPRGGGTEAFF.

CDR3 loop: CASSRNYGQEQYF. The CDR3 nucleotides are TGTGCCAGCAGCCGCAATTACGGACAGGAGCAGTACTTC. V is TRBV6-5 and J is TRBJ2-7; TRBD1 might be the D (6 bases). The CDR3 extends over 13 amino acids. CDR1 and CDR2 (germline): MNHEY, SVGAGI. The V and J ends lost 6 bases and 7 bases respectively, with 16 bases between them.

This CDR3 is CATRMTGGVVTDTQYF. CDR3 nucleotide sequence: TGTGCCACCAGGATGACAGGGGGCGTTGTGACAGATACGCAGTATTTT. This chain links TRBV15 with TRBJ2-3; TRBD1 matches 10 bases. This CDR3 has 16 amino acids. The J segment lost 3 bases and the V segment lost 6 bases, leaving 9 bases of the junction unmatched. CDR1 and CDR2 (germline): LNHNV, YYDKDF (reference sequence).